What follows are 8 T cell receptor beta chains derived from one specimen sequenced in a study of shared clonotypes between healthy human individuals. The assay was immunoSEQ multiplex PCR, and TCRdb's table has in-frame clones only and misses some. In the table there are about 2 million clones, roughly 95% of which are singletons. Naive CD8 cells lacked CD45RO, underwent positive selection for CCR7 and left out terminally differentiated effector memory CD45RA+ cells. Sequenced: naive CD8+ T cells sorted from blood. Every receptor here comes from a man aged 18 to 29 in good health.

The genes are TRBV23-1 and TRBJ2-6; 7 positions match TRBD1. TRBV23-1 belongs to the ORF category, with a function that is uncertain. The junction had 10 bases not matched to a gene; V was cut back by 6 bases and J by 2 bases. The CDR3 contains 17 residues. CDR3 bases: TGCGCCAGCAGGAAGACAGGGCTTTGGGCTGGGGCCAACGTCCTGACTTTC. This gives the protein CASRKTGLWAGANVLTF.

In its sample, this clone was seen once. The chain joins TRBV4-3 to TRBJ2-4, with 10 positions matching TRBD1. CDR1 is LGHNA, CDR2 YSLEER, per germline. The V gene end was trimmed by 0 bases and the J gene end by 9 bases; junction bases not matched to a gene: 11. CDR3 size: 17 residues. The CDR3 loop is CASSQEGTGAPMSIQYF. In DNA form, the CDR3 reads TGCGCCAGCAGCCAAGAAGGGACAGGGGCCCCAATGAGCATTCAGTACTTC.

This clone was seen only once. V gene TRBV2 combines with J gene TRBJ2-1; D remains ambiguous. V lost 1 base and J 8 bases, leaving 12 bases between the germline ends. Germline values: CDR1 SNHLY, CDR2 FYNNEI. The CDR3 has 14 amino acids. CDR3 in DNA: TGTGCCAGCAGTGAAGGCTTAAACCTCGATGAGCAGTTCTTC. Its protein is CASSEGLNLDEQFF.

The chain recombines TRBV4-1 with TRBJ2-7; TRBD1 agrees at 9 bases. Trimming took 2 bases from V and 2 from J; bases not matched to a gene: 1. The CDR3 is made up of 14 amino acids. CDR1 MGHRA and CDR2 YSYEKL come from the germline V gene. The CDR3 coding sequence is TGCGCCAGCAGCCAAACAGGGGGCCCCTACGAGCAGTACTTC. Its translation is CASSQTGGPYEQYF.

The rearrangement links TRBV6-6 to TRBJ2-7, with a weak D call TRBD2 (5 bases). This CDR3 has 14 residues. V lost 4 bases and J 2 bases, leaving 12 bases between the germline ends. The germline V gene has CDR1 MNHNY and CDR2 SVGAGI (reference sequence). This CDR3 reads CASSSPQRTYEQYF. CDR3 nucleotide sequence: TGTGCCAGCAGTTCCCCCCAGCGGACCTACGAGCAGTACTTC.

The genes are TRBV11-2 and TRBJ2-6, with D possibly being TRBD2 (6 bases). The CDR3 length is 15 residues. Germline values: CDR1 SGHAT, CDR2 FQNNGV. The V gene lost 3 bases and the J gene lost 4 bases, with 10 bases spanning the gap. DNA for the CDR3: TGTGCCAGCAGCTTTCCCGGGAGCGGGGCCAACGTCCTGACTTTC. It is translated as CASSFPGSGANVLTF.

This sequence joins TRBV9 and TRBJ2-3; D may be TRBD1 (5 bases). The CDR3 sequence is 16 residues long. Between the trimmed V and J ends, which lost 4 bases and 0 bases, there was a span of 15 bases. Germline V gene lookup returns CDR1 SGDLS and CDR2 YYNGEE. The CDR3 protein is CASSKWADSSTDTQYF. In nucleotides, the CDR3 is TGTGCCAGCAGCAAGTGGGCAGACAGTAGCACAGATACGCAGTATTTT.

This chain connects TRBV10-1 to TRBJ2-1, with no clear D. The V end lost 1 base, the J end lost 8 bases, and 12 bases lay between the germline ends. Germline assignment: CDR1 WNHNN and CDR2 SYGVQD (reference sequence). The CDR3 runs 14 residues. The CDR3 DNA reads as TGCGCCAGCAGTGAGTACGAGTTCCAGGATGAGCAGTTCTTC. Amino acids: CASSEYEFQDEQFF.